Here is one TCR beta chain with its context. Its cognate antigen is unknown. This entry is derived from a study of shared clonotypes between healthy human individuals. Study in general: The plates for each donor numbered three CD4 naive, three CD4 memory, two CD8 naive and one CD8 memory.

The donor population consisted of healthy HIV-negative adults with no recent acute infections or vaccinations. Study-level findings and limits: Non-shared clonotypes had lower generation probabilities than those shared by all four donors.

The CDR3 consists of 16 residues. Trimming removed 0 bases at V and 3 bases at J, with 12 bases between. Germline V gives CDR1 SGDLS, CDR2 YYNGEE. TCRdb's copy holds only in-frame clones and misses some; the assay was immunoSEQ multiplex PCR. The sample holds over 2 million clones, about 95% seen once. This TCR derives from a man between 18 and 35 years old in good health. The gene calls are TRBV9 and TRBJ1-4; maybe TRBD1 (6 bases). Sequencing input: naive CD4+ T cells sorted from blood. Subset here: CD45RA+ positively selected. The CDR3 loop is CASSVGKTGSNEKLFF. For the CDR3, the DNA is TGTGCCAGCAGCGTAGGAAAAACAGGGTCTAATGAAAAACTGTTTTTT.